The source of this T cell receptor beta chain is a study of T cell responses to AZD1222 COVID-19 vaccine. Whole-study results and caveats: Of spike-specific TCRs, nearly half reportedly target regions left unmutated in variants.

TCRdb's table, derived via immunoSEQ multiplex PCR, lists solely in-frame clones and lacks some. In the table there are 100,000 to 150,000 clones, roughly 82% of which are singletons. To note about this clone: No antigen is known for it.

Second-dose recipients at about 4 or about 12 weeks were treated as one pooled group. The CDR3 contains 11 residues. V dropped 5 bases and J dropped 6 bases, with 7 bases sitting between them. Per germline, CDR1 LNHDA and CDR2 SQIVND (reference sequence). The chain combines TRBV19 with TRBJ1-1; weak D call: TRBD1 (5 bases). Source: peripheral blood, taken 28 days after the second AZD1222 dose. This receptor was obtained from an adult who received the AZD1222 COVID-19 vaccine. The CDR3, as DNA: TGTGCCAGTAGTGGGGACCCTGAAGCTTTCTTT. Residues: CASSGDPEAFF. Variable domain in full (rest from reference TRBV19 and TRBJ1-1): DGGITQSPKYLFRKEGQNVTLSCEQNLNHDAMYWYRQDPGQGLRLIYYSQIVNDFQKGDIAEGYSVSREKKESFPLTVTSAQKNPTAFYLCASSGDPEAFFGQGTRLTVV.